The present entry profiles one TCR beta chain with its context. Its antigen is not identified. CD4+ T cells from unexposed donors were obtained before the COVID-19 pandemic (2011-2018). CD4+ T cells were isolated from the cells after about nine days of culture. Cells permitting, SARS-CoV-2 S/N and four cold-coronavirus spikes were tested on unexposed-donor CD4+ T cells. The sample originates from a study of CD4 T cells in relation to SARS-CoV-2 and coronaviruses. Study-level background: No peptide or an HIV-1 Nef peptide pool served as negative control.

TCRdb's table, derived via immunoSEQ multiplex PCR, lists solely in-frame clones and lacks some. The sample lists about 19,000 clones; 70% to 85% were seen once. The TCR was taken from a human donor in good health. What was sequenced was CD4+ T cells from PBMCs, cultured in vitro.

This chain's CDR3 is CASNPISPSPRELGQPQHF. Written as DNA, the CDR3 is TGCGCCAGCAACCCAATCTCCCCCTCTCCGAGAGAACTAGGACAGCCCCAGCATTTT. The chain is built from TRBV5-1 and TRBJ1-5; D is unresolved. The CDR3 runs 19 residues. Germline CDR1 reads SGHRS; CDR2 reads YFSETQ. V lost 6 bases and J lost 7, with 32 bases in between. Variable domain in full (rest from reference TRBV5-1 and TRBJ1-5): KAGVTQTPRYLIKTRGQQVTLSCSPISGHRSVSWYQQTPGQGLQFLFEYFSETQRNKGNFPGRFSGRQFSNSRSEMNVSTLELGDSALYLCASNPISPSPRELGQPQHFGDGTRLSIL.